The rows below give T cell receptor beta chains drawn from one sample of a study of human T cells and chemical hapten exposure. A single record per CDR3 protein comes from TCRdb applying MiXCR to the RACE reads. The sample has about 120,000 distinct CDR3 sequences, less than 15% seen once; the top ten hold around 2.7%. Here the sequenced sample was whole blood, taken in connection with sensitization to the hapten diphenylcyclopropenone (DPC). These TCRs come from a woman under 30 with alopecia areata. Some clones in this sample may be carry-over from other donors' samples. Both conserved end residues are part of each CDR3. D genes are given only for firm matches. Part of the rows lack a size; the others show once, few, many or a class for expanded clones.

>few|TRBJ2-5|TRBV6-5|.
TGTGCCAGCAGTTCTTATCAGGTGGCAGGGCAAGAGACCCAGTACTTC
CASSSYQVAGQETQYF
>many|TRBJ1-4|TRBV20-1|TRBD1
TGCAGTGCTAGGATACCGGGACAGGGGGGTGAAAAACTGTTTTTT
CSARIPGQGGEKLFF
>.|TRBJ2-7|TRBV2|.
TGTGCCAGCAGTACAACAGGGTTAAACCCCTACGAGCAGTACTTC
CASSTTGLNPYEQYF
>many|TRBJ1-5|TRBV6-6|.
TGTGCCAGCAGTTATATTGTGGTGAATAGCAATCAGCCCCAGCATTTT
CASSYIVVNSNQPQHF
>.|TRBJ1-1|TRBV18|.
TGTGCCAGCTCACCGTCCGATACAGGGAACACTGAAGCTTTCTTT
CASSPSDTGNTEAFF
>many|TRBJ1-1|TRBV7-6|.
TGTGCCAGCAGCTTAGTCGGGGGTGGCACTGAAGCTTTCTTT
CASSLVGGGTEAFF
>many|TRBJ2-7|TRBV6-2/TRBV6-3|.
TGTGCCAGCAGTTACGCAGGTCCCCTCACCTACGAGCAGTACTTC
CASSYAGPLTYEQYF
>.|TRBJ1-4|TRBV15|.
TGTGCCACCAGCAGAGATCCAGGGCGGGGTGGTGAAAAACTGTTTTTT
CATSRDPGRGGEKLFF
>.|TRBJ2-7|TRBV5-5|TRBD1
TGTGCCAGCAGCCCGGACAGGGTTACCTACGAGCAGTACTTC
CASSPDRVTYEQYF
>.|TRBJ2-1|TRBV28|.
TGTGCCAGCAGTTTCTCCATACTTCAGGGTGAGCAGTTCTTC
CASSFSILQGEQFF
>.|TRBJ2-5|TRBV5-5|.
TGTGCCAGCAGCACGGACTTTTTGGGAGAGACCCAGTACTTC
CASSTDFLGETQYF
>many|TRBJ2-1|TRBV7-9|.
TGTGCCAGCAGCCTGGGGACCGATTACAATGAGCAGTTCTTC
CASSLGTDYNEQFF
>many|TRBJ2-6|TRBV12-5|TRBD2
TGTGCTAGTGGAAGCGGGGGGTTGGCTGGGGCCAACGTCCTGACTTTC
CASGSGGLAGANVLTF
>few|TRBJ2-2|TRBV4-3|TRBD2
TGCGCCAGCAGCCCTAGCGGGGGCCGGAACACCGGGGAGCTGTTTTTT
CASSPSGGRNTGELFF
>.|TRBJ2-3|TRBV20-1|TRBD2
TGCAGTGCTAGGAGCGGGGAACGACGCGGGGCAGATACGCAGTATTTT
CSARSGERRGADTQYF
>.|TRBJ1-1|TRBV7-9|.
TGTGCCAGCAGCTACAGGAGGGACACTGAAGCTTTCTTT
CASSYRRDTEAFF
>.|TRBJ1-1|TRBV2|.
TGTGCCAGCAGCATTGACGGAAACACTGAAGCTTTCTTT
CASSIDGNTEAFF
>few|TRBJ1-1|TRBV20-1|TRBD1
TGCAGTGCACGCAAGCGGTTAGGGACAGGGGGGGCGAACACTGAAGCTTTCTTT
CSARKRLGTGGANTEAFF
>.|TRBJ1-2|TRBV7-9|.
TGTGCCAGCAGCTTAGTGAGAGCTAACTATGGCTACACCTTC
CASSLVRANYGYTF
>few|TRBJ2-2|TRBV7-8|TRBD1
TGTGCCAGCAGCTTTAGACAGGGTCTAGCCGGGGAGCTGTTTTTT
CASSFRQGLAGELFF
>many|TRBJ1-5|TRBV20-1|.
TGCAGTGCTAGACCGCGGGGGCAGGGCAATCAGCCCCAGCATTTT
CSARPRGQGNQPQHF
>few|TRBJ2-1|TRBV18|TRBD2
TGTGCCAGCTCAGTCTCAGCGGGGGGCGCCTACAATGAGCAGTTCTTC
CASSVSAGGAYNEQFF
>.|TRBJ1-6|TRBV11-2|.
TGTGCCAGCAGCTTGCAGGCGACCTTCTATAATTCACCCCTCCACTTT
CASSLQATFYNSPLHF
>.|TRBJ2-2|TRBV18|TRBD2
TGTGCCAGCTCACCACCTCGGCTAGCGGTCACCGGGGAGCTGTTTTTT
CASSPPRLAVTGELFF
>medium-sized|TRBJ1-1|TRBV6-2/TRBV6-3|.
TGTGCCAGCAGTTATCAGGGTTCCGCTGAAGCTTTCTTT
CASSYQGSAEAFF
>many|TRBJ2-1|TRBV11-2|.
TGTGCCAGCAGCTTCACTGCTAGCGCCTACAATGAGCAGTTCTTC
CASSFTASAYNEQFF
>few|TRBJ1-6|TRBV18|.
TGTGCCAGCTCAAGGGACTTGTGTGTCCACTTT
CASSRDLCVHF
>.|TRBJ1-4|TRBV6-2/TRBV6-3|.
TGTGCCAGCAGTTACCCAGTAGGAGGTCGGGGCGAAAAACTGTTTTTT
CASSYPVGGRGEKLFF
>many|TRBJ1-2|TRBV20-1|.
TGCAGTGCTAGAGGGGCAGGTTTTAACTATGGCTACACCTTC
CSARGAGFNYGYTF
>many|TRBJ2-7|TRBV12-3/TRBV12-4|.
TGTGCCAGCAGTTTAGTTGACAGAACCTACGAGCAGTACTTC
CASSLVDRTYEQYF
>.|TRBJ1-5|TRBV28|.
TGTGCCAGCAGTTTATTGCACCAGCCCCAGCATTTT
CASSLLHQPQHF
>many|TRBJ1-1|TRBV20-1|.
TGCAGTGCACGCCTGGCTTCGGGGAACACTGAAGCTTTCTTT
CSARLASGNTEAFF
>.|TRBJ1-6|TRBV27|.
TGTGCCAGCGGTGAGGGTTATAATTCACCCCTCCACTTT
CASGEGYNSPLHF
>few|TRBJ2-7|TRBV7-6|TRBD1
TGTGCCAGCAGCCTTCAGGGGGCCGGGCTTTACGAGCAGTACTTC
CASSLQGAGLYEQYF
>many|TRBJ2-1|TRBV10-3|.
TGTGCCATCAGTGAACTAGTTTCTGAGCAGTTCTTC
CAISELVSEQFF
>once|TRBJ2-1|TRBV3-1|.
TGTGCCAGCAGCCGACTGGGGAGCGCCCGGACTGGCGAGCAGTTCTTC
CASSRLGSARTGEQFF
>.|TRBJ1-5|TRBV6-6|.
TGTGCCAGCAAAAGACAGACGGGGAATCAGCCCCAGCATTTT
CASKRQTGNQPQHF
>once|TRBJ2-7|TRBV29-1|.
TGCAGCGTTGAAGAAGGCGGCCTTCAGTACTTC
CSVEEGGLQYF
>.|TRBJ1-1|TRBV9|.
TGTGCCAGCAGCGCGACAGGCGGTAACACTGAAGCTTTCTTT
CASSATGGNTEAFF
>.|TRBJ2-5|TRBV6-5|TRBD2
TGTGCCAGCAGGCCGCCGGGACTAGCAGGAGAGACCCAGTACTTC
CASRPPGLAGETQYF
>.|TRBJ1-1|TRBV28|.
TGTGCCAGCAGTTCACTACAGGTGGGGAACACTGAAGCTTTCTTT
CASSSLQVGNTEAFF
>.|TRBJ1-1|TRBV20-1|.
TGCAGTGCGGTCGGACAGAAGAACACTGAAGCTTTCTTT
CSAVGQKNTEAFF
>many|TRBJ2-7|TRBV4-1|.
TGCGCCAGCAGCCACGCAGGCAACTACGAGCAGTACTTC
CASSHAGNYEQYF
>.|TRBJ1-1|TRBV20-1|.
TGCAGTGCTAGGAACCCAACAGGGACCTACACTGAAGCTTTCTTT
CSARNPTGTYTEAFF
>many|TRBJ1-1|TRBV20-1|.
TGCAGTGCTCAAACCTGGGACTCTCTTGGGACTGAAGCTTTCTTT
CSAQTWDSLGTEAFF
>many|TRBJ1-3|TRBV6-5|.
TGTGCCAGCAGTTACACTGCCGGGAACGGAAACACCATATATTTT
CASSYTAGNGNTIYF
>few|TRBJ1-5|TRBV7-9|.
TGTGCCAGCAGCTTAATGTCGGGGCCCCAGCATTTT
CASSLMSGPQHF
>few|TRBJ2-7|TRBV5-4|.
TGTGCCAGCAGCTCCAAGAGCTCCTACGAGCAGTACTTC
CASSSKSSYEQYF
>.|TRBJ1-1|TRBV28|.
TGTGCCAGCAGAGTACAGGGTTCGGACACTGAAGCTTTCTTT
CASRVQGSDTEAFF
>.|TRBJ2-3|TRBV7-2|TRBD2
TGTGCCAGCAGCCCAGGACTAGCGGGGTTCGGCACAGATACGCAGTATTTT
CASSPGLAGFGTDTQYF
>many|TRBJ2-2|TRBV11-2|.
TGTGCCAGCAGCTTAGATCTCTTGCCCGGGGAGCTGTTTTTT
CASSLDLLPGELFF
>.|TRBJ2-2|TRBV19|.
TGTGCCAGTAGTATCGGAGGGACTAACACCGGGGAGCTGTTTTTT
CASSIGGTNTGELFF
>.|TRBJ2-6|TRBV28|TRBD1
TGTGCCAGCAGTTTAGGCAGGGGGCTACGCTCTGGGGCCAACGTCCTGACTTTC
CASSLGRGLRSGANVLTF
>few|TRBJ1-4|TRBV6-2/TRBV6-3|.
TGTGCCAGCAGTTACGGGTTTGGAGGGCCCAATGAAAAACTGTTTTTT
CASSYGFGGPNEKLFF
>.|TRBJ1-6|TRBV28|.
TGTGCCAGCAGTTTAAAGGCAGATTCGCCCCTCCACTTT
CASSLKADSPLHF
>.|TRBJ1-1|TRBV20-1|.
TGCAGTGCTAGGCCCGGAGGAACTGAAGCTTTCTTT
CSARPGGTEAFF